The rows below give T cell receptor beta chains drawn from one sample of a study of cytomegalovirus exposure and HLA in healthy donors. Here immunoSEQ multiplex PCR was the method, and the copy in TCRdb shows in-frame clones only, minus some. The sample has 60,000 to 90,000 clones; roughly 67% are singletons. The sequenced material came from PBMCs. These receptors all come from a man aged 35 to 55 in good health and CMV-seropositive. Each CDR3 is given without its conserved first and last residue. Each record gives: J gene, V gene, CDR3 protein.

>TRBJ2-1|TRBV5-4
ASSRGQNNEQF
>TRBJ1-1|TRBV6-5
ASSYSWQGSEAF
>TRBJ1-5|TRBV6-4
ASSSQGDQPQH
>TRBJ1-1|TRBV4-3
ASSQVQGSTEAF
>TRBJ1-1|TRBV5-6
ASSSLYRQGTEAF
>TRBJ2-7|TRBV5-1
ASSWSRTGGSYEQY
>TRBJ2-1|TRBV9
ASRSTGANEQF
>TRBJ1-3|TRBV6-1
ASSEGGGGVPNTIY
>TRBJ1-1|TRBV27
ASRPRADRRTEAF
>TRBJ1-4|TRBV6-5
ASSYSGQANEKLF
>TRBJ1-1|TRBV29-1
SPWTGGLRFLGTEAF
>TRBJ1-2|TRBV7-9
ASSLARGLVSYGYT
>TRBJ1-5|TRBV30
AWNTGGGQPQH
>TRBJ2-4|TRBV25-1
ASRPWGGGIQY
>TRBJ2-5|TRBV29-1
SVAGGSQETQY
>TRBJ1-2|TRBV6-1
ASSEVTGVDYGYT
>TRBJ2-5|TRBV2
ASSEQQGIPETQY
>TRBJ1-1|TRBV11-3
ASSLQGNTEAF
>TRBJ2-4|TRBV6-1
ASRAETRAKNIQY